These 8 T cell receptor beta chains originate from one sample sequenced in a study of control samples from healthy donors and cancer patients. The assay was immunoSEQ multiplex PCR, and TCRdb's table has in-frame clones only and misses some. The sample lists 120,000 or so clones, just over 90% occurring once. What was sequenced was PBMCs. These receptors all stem from a man aged 45-65 years with head and neck cancer.

The chain employs TRBV4-1 and TRBJ1-1, with D perhaps TRBD1 (6 bases). Germline-derived CDR1 and CDR2 are MGHRA and YSYEKL. The CDR3 is 14 residues long. V shed 3 bases and J shed 2 bases, with 10 bases lying between them. The CDR3 here is CASSQPGENTEAFF. CDR3 nucleotide sequence: TGCGCCAGCAGCCAGCCAGGGGAAAACACTGAAGCTTTCTTT.

The CDR3 region is CASSLALAGGGETQYF. CDR3 DNA sequence: TGTGCCAGCAGCTTAGCGTTGGCGGGGGGGGGAGAGACCCAGTACTTC. The chain links TRBV7-2 to TRBJ2-5, with 9 bases matching TRBD2. Germline trimming cut 0 bases from V and 4 bases from J; bases unmatched to any gene: 6. Per the germline V gene, CDR1 is SGHTA and CDR2 is FQGNSA. CDR3 length: 16 residues.

The V and J genes are TRBV7-2 and TRBJ1-1; no reliable D call. Germline-derived CDR1 and CDR2 are SGHTA and FQGNSA. V lost 4 bases and J lost 0, with 6 bases in between. The CDR3 has 13 residues. The CDR3 DNA is TGTGCCAGCAGCTCTAAATTGAACACTGAAGCTTTCTTT. As protein: CASSSKLNTEAFF.

V gene TRBV19 combines with J gene TRBJ1-3, with 7 bases aligning to TRBD1. The CDR3 is made up of 16 amino acids. In germline, CDR1 is LNHDA, CDR2 SQIVND (reference sequence). Trimming took 5 bases from V and 2 from J; bases not matched to a gene: 9. The CDR3 sequence is CASSPPRGSAGNTIYF. The CDR3 bases are TGTGCCAGTAGTCCCCCCAGGGGGTCGGCTGGAAACACCATATATTTT.

This chain connects TRBV7-2 to TRBJ2-3; TRBD2 matches 7 bases. The ends lost 11 bases at V and 2 bases at J; junction bases unmatched: 4. This CDR3 comprises 12 residues. Germline CDR1 SGHTA, CDR2 FQGNSA. This CDR3 reads CAPRDYTDTQYF. In DNA, the CDR3 is TGTGCCCCGAGGGACTACACAGATACGCAGTATTTT.

V gene TRBV4-1 combines with J gene TRBJ2-7, with 11 bases identical to TRBD2. Germline loops: CDR1 MGHRA, CDR2 YSYEKL. The CDR3 sequence is 15 residues long. J lost 2 bases, V lost 3 bases, and 3 bases had no gene match. This CDR3 reads CASSQPTSGAYEQYF. CDR3 coding DNA: TGCGCCAGCAGCCAGCCGACTAGCGGGGCCTACGAGCAGTACTTC.

The chain employs TRBV20-1 and TRBJ2-1; a weak D match, TRBD1 (5 bases). The V end was cut by 5 bases, the J end by 12 bases, with 11 bases between. Germline CDR1 and CDR2: DFQATT and SNEGSKA (reference sequence). The CDR3 runs to 10 residues. CDR3 in DNA: TGCAGTGCTGGTGACCAGGGGCAGTTCTTC. Amino acid sequence: CSAGDQGQFF.

The rearrangement joins TRBV19 to TRBJ1-2; tentative D call: TRBD1 (5 bases). Looked up from germline, CDR1 is LNHDA and CDR2 is SQIVND (reference sequence). The CDR3 loop spans 14 amino acids. The V end was cut by 5 bases, the J end by 4 bases, with 14 bases between. CDR3 nucleotides: TGTGCCAGTAGTTTGGGACGGACTCTCTATGGCTACACCTTC. It codes for CASSLGRTLYGYTF.